This T cell receptor beta chain is from a study of vaccination and CD4 T cells after COVID-19 (dated by TCRdb to 2022 to 2024). Turning to the overall study: SARS-CoV-2 positivity had been established in the convalescent patients by nasal swab PCR, and mild disease was recorded in several of these patients and severe disease in one. In the convalescent cohort there were six males and four females, among whom were two Hispanic individuals, seven Caucasians, two Asians and one multiracial person. Each participant got two doses of either the Pfizer-BioNTech BNT162b2 vaccine (n=8) or the Moderna mRNA-1273 vaccine (n=2). Post-COVID blood samples from convalescent patients were collected a median of 101 days after diagnosis, with a range of roughly 35 to 180 days. Post-vaccine blood samples were obtained a median of about 70 days after the second vaccine dose, with a range of about 13 to 250 days. For stimulating the cultures, overlapping spike peptide pools were used, derived from SARS-CoV-2 as well as from the common cold coronaviruses HCoV-NL63, HCoV-OC43 and HCoV-229E. Control cultures received a CEFX viral epitope pool as the positive control, an HIV-1 Nef peptide pool as the negative control, or no peptide. In around nine COVID-19 convalescent patients and 4 infection-naive healthy vaccine recipients, the spike-specific CD4+ TCR repertoire before mRNA vaccination was compared with the repertoire after mRNA vaccination. The paper's findings and limits, for the study overall: In convalescent patients, a median 86.3% of post-vaccine SARS-CoV-2-reactive clones were detected only after vaccination, and vaccine-specific priming was suggested by this finding. Nearly all vaccine-specific clones in convalescent patients (304 of 307) were mono-reactive for SARS-CoV-2 spike rather than cross-reactive with common cold coronaviruses. Only a relatively small number of convalescent patients were included in the study, and early timepoints following natural infection were not analyzed. The median count of SARS-CoV-2-reactive clonotypes went up from about 23 after infection to approximately 40 after vaccination, although the change was not significant.

Turning to this clonotype: The clone's antigen remains unknown. No much larger clonotype is one base removed from it; base qualities were not supplied.

Based on the germline V gene, the CDR1 and CDR2 sequences are ENHRY and SYGVKD. Germline trimming: 0 bases from V, 3 bases from J; junction bases outside gene matches: 5. The CDR3 runs 15 residues from the cysteine to the phenylalanine. Of the read, only the CDR3 DNA is kept; its 45 bases are in frame from base 1. The sample's treatment or condition label, in plain terms: approximately nine-day PBMC culture with coronavirus spike peptide pools or control peptides (ViraFEST assay). The ViraFEST assay, used in the study, expanded antigen-specific T cells with peptide pools and then identified the expanded clonotypes through TCR sequencing. The convalescent patients' positive SARS-CoV-2 PCR tests fell between March and December 2020, which was before the Alpha, Beta and Delta variants emerged in the United States. Roughly 2 million PBMCs per well were cultured in IMDM with 5% human AB serum and 9 to 10 IU/ml IL-2, plus 10 ug/ml peptide pools. On days 3 and 7, half of the culture medium was replaced with fresh IL-2-containing medium. After about 11 days of culture, CD4+ T cells were isolated by negative selection using the EasySep CD4+ T cell isolation kit. Ficoll-Paque Plus gradient centrifugation was used to isolate PBMCs from whole blood, and the isolated PBMCs were then either used fresh or cryopreserved at -140C. Each culture condition was generally run in triplicate wells.

The library was prepared using PCR. TCR sequencing of DNA from cultured CD4+ T cells used the Oncomine TCR Beta short-read assay at the Johns Hopkins FTIC core. The QIAamp micro DNA kit was used to extract genomic DNA from the cultured CD4+ T cells. Oncomine TCR Beta libraries from cultured CD4+ T cells were pooled with unique dual indexes and sequenced on an Illumina iSeq 100. The published analysis was carried out like this. Non-productive sequences were filtered out, and CDR3s that did not start with C, did not end with F or W, or were shorter than 7 amino acids were discarded. Antigen-specific clonotypes were identified with the MANAFEST web application by comparing peptide-stimulated wells with reference and other culture wells. To be called positive, a clone needed an FDR below 0.05, an odds ratio above 5, and a productive frequency above 0.1% in at least two of three replicate wells. Clonotypes that were significantly expanded in both SARS-CoV-2 spike wells and at least one common cold coronavirus spike condition were defined as cross-reactive. CDR3 homology was assessed with Levenshtein distances (stringdist) and unrooted phylogenetic trees (ape) in R version 3.6.1. The public reads were run again by TCRdb, first through fastp at Q25 and then through MiXCR, and only productive beta chains were kept. All rows with the same CDR3 protein become a single entry with the most common DNA and genes. None of the V and J calls come from the authors' own analysis; TCRdb made them. The sample table holds over 14,000 distinct CDR3 sequences, of which around 73% were seen once. The ten most abundant clones make up roughly 11% of the sample.

The receptor was derived from a human donor who had recovered from COVID-19. The sequence joins TRBV10-3 to TRBJ2-7, and TRBD2 matches 7 of the central bases. The sample taken for sequencing was CD4+ T cells from blood, cultured in vitro. The DNA sequence is given as TGTGCCATCAGTGAGTCGGTTGCGGGAGTCTACGAGCAGTACTTC. This gives the protein CAISESVAGVYEQYF.